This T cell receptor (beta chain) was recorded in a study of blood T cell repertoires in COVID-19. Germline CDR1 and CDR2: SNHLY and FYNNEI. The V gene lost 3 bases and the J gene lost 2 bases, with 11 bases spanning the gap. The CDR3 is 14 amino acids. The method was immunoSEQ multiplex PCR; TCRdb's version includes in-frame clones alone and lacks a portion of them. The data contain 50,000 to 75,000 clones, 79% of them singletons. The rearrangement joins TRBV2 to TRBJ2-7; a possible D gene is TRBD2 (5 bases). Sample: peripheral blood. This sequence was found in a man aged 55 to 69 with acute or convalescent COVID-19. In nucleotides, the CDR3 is TGTGCCAGCAGTGAGGTGGACTCTACCTACGAGCAGTACTTC. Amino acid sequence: CASSEVDSTYEQYF.